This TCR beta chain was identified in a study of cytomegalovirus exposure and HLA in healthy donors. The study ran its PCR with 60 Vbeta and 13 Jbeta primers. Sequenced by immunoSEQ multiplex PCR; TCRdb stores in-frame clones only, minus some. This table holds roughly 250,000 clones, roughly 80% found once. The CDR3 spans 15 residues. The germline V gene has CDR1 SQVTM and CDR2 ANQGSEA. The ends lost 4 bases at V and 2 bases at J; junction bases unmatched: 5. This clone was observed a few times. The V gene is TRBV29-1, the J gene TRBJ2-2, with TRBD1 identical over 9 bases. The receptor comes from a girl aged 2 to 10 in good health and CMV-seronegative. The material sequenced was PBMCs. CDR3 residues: CSVVPGQGNTGELFF. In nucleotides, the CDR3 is TGCAGCGTTGTACCGGGACAGGGTAACACCGGGGAGCTGTTTTTT.